This is a list of T cell receptor beta chains from one sample in a study of blood T cell repertoires in COVID-19. Data came from immunoSEQ multiplex PCR; TCRdb stores just in-frame clones and leaves some out. The table lists some 120,000 clones, 90% of them singletons. The sample comprised peripheral blood. These TCRs come from a man in his forties or fifties with active COVID-19. Both conserved end residues are part of each CDR3. D genes are given only for firm matches. Clone size appears in some rows only: once, few, many, or a class for an expanded clone.

v_gene	d_gene	abundance	j_gene	CDR3nt	CDR3aa
TRBV20-1	TRBD2	-	TRBJ2-1	TGCAGTGCTAGTGACGGGAGGGCATCTGAGCAGTTCTTC	CSASDGRASEQFF
TRBV29-1	TRBD2	-	TRBJ2-3	TGCAGCGGCCTAGCGGGGGTCACAGATACGCAGTATTTT	CSGLAGVTDTQYF
TRBV6-6	-	-	TRBJ2-1	TGTGCCAGCCGACGGCAGGGCAATGAGCAGTTCTTC	CASRRQGNEQFF
TRBV11-2	-	-	TRBJ2-3	TGTGCCAGCAGCTTAGGGGGAGCCTTCACAGATACGCAGTATTTT	CASSLGGAFTDTQYF
TRBV4-2	-	-	TRBJ2-1	TGTGCCAGCAGCCAAGAGACTCTCAATGAGCAGTTCTTC	CASSQETLNEQFF
TRBV10-2	-	-	TRBJ1-5	TGCGCCAGCAGTGAGGGGGGGGGCAATCAGCCCCAGCATTTT	CASSEGGGNQPQHF
TRBV5-1	TRBD2	-	TRBJ2-1	TGCGCCAGCAGCTCTGATGGGACTAGCGGATACAATGAGCAGTTCTTC	CASSSDGTSGYNEQFF
TRBV30	-	-	TRBJ1-5	TGTGCCTGGATCCCCTTAGGAGGAGATAGCAATCAGCCCCAGCATTTT	CAWIPLGGDSNQPQHF
TRBV7-3	-	few	TRBJ1-1	TGTGCCAGCGCACAGGGAAAGGGCACTGAAGCTTTCTTT	CASAQGKGTEAFF
TRBV6-5	TRBD1	-	TRBJ1-5	TGTGCCAGCGGTTATTTACGGGACAGGGTTTTT	CASGYLRDRVF
TRBV7-9	-	-	TRBJ2-5	TGTGCCAGCAGCTTAAGGCGGGACCAAGAGACCCAGTACTTC	CASSLRRDQETQYF
TRBV27	-	-	TRBJ1-1	TGTGCCAGCAGTCCTAGGACAGTTCCTGAAGCTTTCTTT	CASSPRTVPEAFF
TRBV4-1	-	-	TRBJ1-4	TGCGCCAGCAGCCAAGAACAGGGTAATGAAAAACTGTTTTTT	CASSQEQGNEKLFF
TRBV30	-	-	TRBJ1-3	TGTGCCTGGAAGCCCGGAAACACCATATATTTT	CAWKPGNTIYF
TRBV7-9	TRBD2	-	TRBJ2-7	TGTGCCAGCAGCTTCCCGAGCGGGGCGGTCGGGGAGCAGTACTTC	CASSFPSGAVGEQYF
TRBV15	TRBD1	-	TRBJ2-3	TGTGCCACCAGCAGAGTAAAGGGGGACAGCGTCACAGATACGCAGTATTTT	CATSRVKGDSVTDTQYF
TRBV19	TRBD2	-	TRBJ2-1	TGTGCCAGTAGTGGGCTAGCGGGAGATGGTGGGCAGTTCTTC	CASSGLAGDGGQFF
TRBV3-1/TRBV3-2	-	few	TRBJ1-1	TGTGCCAGCAGCCCAAGGGGTTTGAACACTGAAGCTTTCTTT	CASSPRGLNTEAFF
TRBV5-8	TRBD2	-	TRBJ2-1	TGTGCCAGCAGCTACCGAGCGGGAGGGCTTGGCAATGAGCAGTTCTTC	CASSYRAGGLGNEQFF
TRBV5-1	TRBD1	-	TRBJ1-4	TGCGCCAGCAGCAGGACAGGGGGAGAGGAAAAACTGTTTTTT	CASSRTGGEEKLFF
TRBV14	TRBD2	-	TRBJ2-5	TGTGCCAGCAGCCAGAGACTAGCGGGAGTTGAGACCCAGTACTTC	CASSQRLAGVETQYF
TRBV9	TRBD2	-	TRBJ2-5	TGTGCCAGCAGCGCCACGGGGGGGGAGACCCAGTACTTC	CASSATGGETQYF
TRBV12-3/TRBV12-4	-	-	TRBJ2-1	TGTGCCAGCAGTTTTAGTATTCGTGAGCAGTTCTTC	CASSFSIREQFF
TRBV6-5	TRBD2	-	TRBJ2-2	TGTGCCAGCAGTTACTCGAGGCTAGCGGGGACCGGGGAGCTGTTTTTT	CASSYSRLAGTGELFF
TRBV5-1	TRBD1	-	TRBJ1-2	TGCGCCAGCAGCTCGGGACAGCCCTATGGCTACACCTTC	CASSSGQPYGYTF
TRBV11-2	-	once	TRBJ2-2	TGTGCCAGCAGCACGCAGGGATCCGGGGAGCTGTTTTTT	CASSTQGSGELFF
TRBV3-1/TRBV3-2	-	-	TRBJ1-2	TGTGCCAGCAGCCAAGAATCACTGTTCTATGGCTACACCTTC	CASSQESLFYGYTF
TRBV27	TRBD1	-	TRBJ2-3	TGTGCCAGCAGTTTAGGCTTGATGGGGCACAGGGGGCGAACAGATACGCAGTATTTT	CASSLGLMGHRGRTDTQYF
TRBV5-1	-	-	TRBJ2-3	TGCGCCAGCAGCTTGGACAGGCCTCCCACAGATACGCAGTATTTT	CASSLDRPPTDTQYF
TRBV3-1/TRBV3-2	-	-	TRBJ1-1	TGTGCCAGCAGCCGAGGGGGGGACACTGAAGCTTTCTTT	CASSRGGDTEAFF
TRBV7-8	TRBD2	-	TRBJ2-3	TGTGCCAGCAGCTTAGGGTTGGCGGGAGGCGGGACAGATACGCAGTATTTT	CASSLGLAGGGTDTQYF
TRBV5-5	TRBD1	once	TRBJ1-2	TGTGCCAGCAGCTTAGGGACAGGGGGTGTTAACTATGGCTACACCTTC	CASSLGTGGVNYGYTF
TRBV19	-	-	TRBJ1-2	TGTGCCAGTAGTGCAGCTAACTATGGCTACACCTTC	CASSAANYGYTF
TRBV20-1	TRBD2	once	TRBJ2-4	TGCAGTGCTAGAGGGGGAGGGATTCAGTACTTC	CSARGGGIQYF
TRBV15	TRBD1	-	TRBJ1-5	TGTGCCACCAGCAGAGAGCCCCCGCGGACAGGGACCAATCAGCCCCAGCATTTT	CATSREPPRTGTNQPQHF
TRBV4-1	-	-	TRBJ2-5	TGCGCCAGCAGCCAAGGTATTAGCGGCCAAGAGACCCAGTACTTC	CASSQGISGQETQYF
TRBV7-2	-	-	TRBJ1-4	TGTGCCAGCAGCCTTAGAGTATCCCAGGGAGGCGAAAAACTGTTTTTT	CASSLRVSQGGEKLFF
TRBV5-1	-	once	TRBJ1-2	TGCGCCAGCAGCTTGGAGTCGCCAGGAGGGTGGTATGGCTACACCTTC	CASSLESPGGWYGYTF
TRBV19	TRBD1	-	TRBJ1-5	TGTGCCAGTAGCTATCAAACAGGGGGCAGGCAGCCCCAGCATTTT	CASSYQTGGRQPQHF
TRBV12-3/TRBV12-4	-	-	TRBJ2-2	TGTGCCAGCAGAGGGGTACCCGGGGAGCTGTTTTTT	CASRGVPGELFF
TRBV3-1/TRBV3-2	-	-	TRBJ1-1	TGTGCCAGCAGCCAAGATGGAGGAACTGAAGCTTTCTTT	CASSQDGGTEAFF
TRBV19	TRBD1	-	TRBJ2-1	TGTGCCAGTAGCGACTTGGGACAGGGATACAATGAGCAGTTCTTC	CASSDLGQGYNEQFF
TRBV11-2	-	-	TRBJ1-3	TGTGCCAGCAGCTTAGTCGGCTCTGGAAACACCATATATTTT	CASSLVGSGNTIYF
TRBV2	TRBD2	-	TRBJ2-5	TGTGCCAGCAGTAGGGGACTAGCGGGAGGCGGGGTGAGAGAGACCCAGTACTTC	CASSRGLAGGGVRETQYF
TRBV3-1/TRBV3-2	TRBD2	-	TRBJ2-3	TGTGCCAGCAGCCAAGTCCCCGGGACTAGCGCCGAAGAGTATTTT	CASSQVPGTSAEEYF
TRBV6-2/TRBV6-3	TRBD1	-	TRBJ1-5	TGTGCCAGCAGTTCCGGGACAGGGAAAGGTCAGCCCCAGCATTTT	CASSSGTGKGQPQHF
TRBV5-1	-	once	TRBJ1-2	TGCGCCAGCAGCTTGAATGTCAGGGGCAATACTAACTATGGCTACACCTTC	CASSLNVRGNTNYGYTF
TRBV11-3	-	-	TRBJ2-1	TGTGCCAGCAGCTTAGAGGGGGCAGACTACAATGAGCAGTTCTTC	CASSLEGADYNEQFF